These 12 T cell receptor beta chains originate from one sample sequenced in a study of blood T cells in healthy people across ages. Alongside a J-beta primer mix, a sample-barcoded 5' primer served in a second PCR lasting roughly 6 to 12 cycles. TCRdb analysed the 5' RACE reads with MiXCR anew, one entry per CDR3 protein. Of almost 1 million distinct CDR3 sequences listed, 45% to 60% are singletons. Sequencing was done on a sample of blood. The source of these receptors is a woman between 55 and 75 years old in good health.

The genes are TRBV12-3 or TRBV12-4 and TRBJ2-3; TRBD2 matches 8 bases. The CDR3 has 14 residues. V lost 3 bases, J lost 6 bases, and 5 bases stayed unmatched. The CDR3 nucleotides are TGTGCCAGCAGTTTTGGCGGGGGGTCGGATACGCAGTATTTT. This encodes CASSFGGGSDTQYF.

The sample holds a few counts of this clonotype. V gene TRBV12-3 or TRBV12-4 combines with J gene TRBJ2-1, with 7 bases identical to TRBD1. Germline trimming cut 6 bases from V and 10 bases from J; bases unmatched to any gene: 6. The CDR3 has 12 residues. CDR3 protein: CASRRQGGEQFF. The CDR3 nucleotides read TGTGCCAGCAGGAGACAGGGCGGGGAGCAGTTCTTC.

The chain recombines TRBV7-9 with TRBJ1-1; D is unresolved. With 0 bases removed from V and 3 bases from J, the gap between germline ends came to 8 bases. CDR3 length: 14 residues. The germline V gene has CDR1 SEHNR and CDR2 FQNEAQ (reference sequence). The CDR3 loop is CASSLAGSHTEAFF. As DNA, the CDR3 is TGTGCCAGCAGCTTAGCTGGCTCCCACACTGAAGCTTTCTTT.

This clonotype was observed once. The chain combines TRBV10-3 with TRBJ2-3; 7 bases line up with TRBD1. Per germline, CDR1 ENHRY and CDR2 SYGVKD. This CDR3 is built from 15 residues. Trimming at V came to 3 bases and at J to 4 bases, leaving 7 bases not matched to a gene. The CDR3 is CAISDRQGDSDTQYF. The CDR3, as DNA: TGTGCCATCAGTGATCGGCAGGGGGATTCAGATACGCAGTATTTT.

This clonotype was seen more than once but under ten times. The chain recombines TRBV28 with TRBJ2-6, with no clear D. Trimming left V 4 bases short and J 4 bases short, with 14 bases between. The CDR3 length is 16 residues. Germline-derived CDR1 and CDR2 are MDHEN and SYDVKM. Written as DNA, the CDR3 is TGTGCCAGCAGTTCCCCCGGGTCGATAGGGGCCAACGTCCTGACTTTC. Its protein product is CASSSPGSIGANVLTF.

With regard to this clonotype: A junction boundary mismatches the germline segment, possibly from a read error. The chain uses TRBV11-2 and TRBJ2-5; D possibly corresponds to TRBD2 (5 bases). Germline loops: CDR1 SGHAT, CDR2 FQNNGV. This CDR3 has 14 residues. CDR3 in amino acids: CASSSTRLAETLYF. The CDR3 region has the DNA TGTGCCAGCAGCTCTACCAGGCTAGCAGAGACCCTGTACTTC. Full variable domain (outside the CDR3, taken from reference TRBV11-2 and TRBJ2-5): EAGVAQSPRYKIIEKRQSVAFWCNPISGHATLYWYQQILGQGPKLLIQFQNNGVVDDSQLPKDRFSAERLKGVDSTLKIQPAKLEDSAVYLCASSSTRLAETLYFGPGTRLLVL.

The chain employs TRBV6-2 or TRBV6-3 and TRBJ2-7, with TRBD1 as a possible D gene (6 bases). The CDR3 length is 15 residues. Trimming removed 5 bases at V and 2 bases at J, with 16 bases between. Germline assignment: CDR1 MNHEY and CDR2 SVGEGT. CDR3 bases: TGTGCCAGCAGTGGCCTGGGGGCAGCCACCTACGAGCAGTACTTC. Translation gives CASSGLGAATYEQYF.

The chain combines TRBV27 with TRBJ2-2; D possibly uses TRBD1 or TRBD2 (6 bases each). The germline CDR1 and CDR2 sequences are MNHEY and SMNVEV (reference sequence). The ends were cut back, 7 bases at V and 3 bases at J, with 15 bases in the middle. This CDR3 spans 15 amino acids. The CDR3 here is CASTLWGADTGELFF. CDR3 coding DNA: TGTGCCAGCACTTTGTGGGGGGCAGACACCGGGGAGCTGTTTTTT.

This sequence joins TRBV10-3 and TRBJ2-7, with unresolved D. This CDR3 comprises 14 residues. The germline V and J ends were trimmed by 6 bases and 2 bases, with 14 bases remaining between them. Germline V gene sequence: CDR1 ENHRY, CDR2 SYGVKD. This CDR3 is CAISAPDAAYEQYF. CDR3 nucleotide sequence: TGTGCCATCAGCGCCCCGGACGCAGCCTACGAGCAGTACTTC.

This clonotype was picked up a small number of times. This chain uses TRBV25-1 with TRBJ2-1; 11 positions agree with TRBD2. CDR1 is MGHDK, CDR2 SYGVNS, per germline. Losses at the gene ends were 2 bases for V and 6 bases for J; bases not matched to a gene: 9. The CDR3 loop spans 17 amino acids. CDR3 bases: TGTGCCAGCAGTGAAAGCTTAGCGGGAGGGCCCTTCAATGAGCAGTTCTTC. Translated: CASSESLAGGPFNEQFF.

This rearrangement joins TRBV29-1 to TRBJ1-1; perhaps TRBD1 as D (6 bases). The CDR3 sequence is 14 residues long. Trimming stripped 5 bases from V and 0 bases from J, with 13 bases between. Per the germline V gene, CDR1 is SQVTM and CDR2 is ANQGSEA. In DNA form, the CDR3 reads TGCAGCGTTTTGTCAGGGGTCGTGAACACTGAAGCTTTCTTT. It yields the protein CSVLSGVVNTEAFF.

This chain uses TRBV7-8 with TRBJ1-2, with D hard to call. Germline-derived CDR1 and CDR2 are SGHVS and FQNEAQ. The ends were cut back, 4 bases at V and 6 bases at J, with 18 bases in the middle. The CDR3 loop spans 15 amino acids. DNA for the CDR3: TGTGCCAGCAGCTCTACGCCGGACGGATTGAATGGCTACACCTTC. It encodes CASSSTPDGLNGYTF.